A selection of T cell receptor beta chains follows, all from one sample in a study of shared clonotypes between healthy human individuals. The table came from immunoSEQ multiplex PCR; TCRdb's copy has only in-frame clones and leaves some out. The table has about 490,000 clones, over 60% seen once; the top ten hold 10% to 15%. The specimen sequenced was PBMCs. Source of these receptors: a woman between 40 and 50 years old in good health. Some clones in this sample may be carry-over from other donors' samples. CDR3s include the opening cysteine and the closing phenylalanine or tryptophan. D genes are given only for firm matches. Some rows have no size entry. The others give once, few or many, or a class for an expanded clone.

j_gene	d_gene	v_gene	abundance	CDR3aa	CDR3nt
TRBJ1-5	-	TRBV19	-	CASRGGAGQPQHF	TGTGCCAGTAGAGGGGGGGCAGGTCAGCCCCAGCATTTT
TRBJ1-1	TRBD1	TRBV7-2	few	CASSPRRDSEAFF	TGTGCCAGCAGCCCCCGACGGGACAGTGAAGCTTTCTTT
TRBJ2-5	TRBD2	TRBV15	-	CATSRAGLASQETQYF	TGTGCCACCAGCAGAGCTGGACTAGCCTCCCAAGAGACCCAGTACTTC
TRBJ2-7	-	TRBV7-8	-	CASSPLGDISSYEQYF	TGTGCCAGCAGCCCTTTGGGGGACATCAGCTCCTACGAGCAGTACTTC
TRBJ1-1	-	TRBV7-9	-	CASSLTLNTEAFF	TGTGCCAGCAGCTTAACCTTGAACACTGAAGCTTTCTTT
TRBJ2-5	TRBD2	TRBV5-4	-	CASSQGTSGPQETQYF	TGTGCCAGCAGCCAAGGGACTAGCGGGCCTCAAGAGACCCAGTACTTC
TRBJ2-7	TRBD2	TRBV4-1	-	CASSHRLAGDPEQYF	TGCGCCAGCAGCCATCGACTAGCGGGAGATCCCGAGCAGTACTTC
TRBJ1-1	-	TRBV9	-	CASSPGLNTEAFF	TGTGCCAGCAGCCCAGGGTTGAACACTGAAGCTTTCTTT
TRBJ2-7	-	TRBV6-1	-	CASTRATSTHEQYF	TGTGCCAGCACCCGGGCCACTTCGACCCACGAGCAGTACTTC
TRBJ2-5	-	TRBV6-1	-	CASSDLIVETQYF	TGTGCCAGCAGTGATCTGATAGTCGAGACCCAGTACTTC
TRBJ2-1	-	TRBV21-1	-	CASRTAPYNEQFF	TGTGCCAGCAGGACTGCCCCCTACAATGAGCAGTTCTTC
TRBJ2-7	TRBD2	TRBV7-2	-	CASSLWLASGRANEQYF	TGTGCCAGCAGCTTGTGGTTGGCGTCCGGGAGGGCCAACGAGCAGTACTTC
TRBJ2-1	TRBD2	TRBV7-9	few	CASSPGLADEEQFF	TGTGCCAGCAGCCCGGGACTAGCGGACGAGGAGCAGTTCTTC
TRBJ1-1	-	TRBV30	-	CAQTGTSNTEAFF	TGTGCCCAAACCGGGACATCGAACACTGAAGCTTTCTTT
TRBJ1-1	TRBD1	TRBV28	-	CASSSPSRGRGNTEAFF	TGTGCCAGCAGTTCCCCATCCAGGGGGCGGGGGAACACTGAAGCTTTCTTT
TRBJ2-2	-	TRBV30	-	CAGNWFATGELFF	TGTGCCGGAAATTGGTTTGCTACCGGGGAGCTGTTTTTT
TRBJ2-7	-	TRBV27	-	CASSLSIAYEQYF	TGTGCCAGCAGTTTATCGATCGCCTACGAGCAGTACTTC
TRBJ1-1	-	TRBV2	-	CASSGGSHPEAFF	TGTGCCAGCAGTGGTGGCAGTCATCCTGAAGCTTTCTTT
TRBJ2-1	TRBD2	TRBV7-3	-	CASSFGLDNEQFF	TGTGCCAGCAGCTTTGGACTAGACAATGAGCAGTTCTTC
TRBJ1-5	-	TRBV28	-	CASSLPGDSNQPQHF	TGTGCCAGCAGTTTACCGGGGGATAGCAATCAGCCCCAGCATTTT
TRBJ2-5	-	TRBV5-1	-	CASSLGVETQYF	TGCGCCAGCAGCTTGGGTGTGGAGACCCAGTACTTC
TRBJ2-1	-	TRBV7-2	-	CASSLGGEQFF	TGTGCCAGCAGCTTGGGCGGGGAGCAGTTCTTC
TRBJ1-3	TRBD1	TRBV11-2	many	CASSSGGLGSGNTIYF	TGTGCCAGCAGCTCAGGGGGCTTAGGCTCTGGAAACACCATATATTTT
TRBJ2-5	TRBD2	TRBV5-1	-	CASSLIRLAETLYF	TGCGCCAGCAGCTTGATAAGACTAGCTGAGACCCTGTACTTC
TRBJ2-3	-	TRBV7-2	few	CASSLGEGPRNF	TGTGCCAGCAGCTTAGGTGAAGGTCCCAGGAATTTT
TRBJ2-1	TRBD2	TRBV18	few	CASSPRGGMNEQFF	TGTGCCAGCTCACCCCGGGGGGGGATGAATGAGCAGTTCTTC
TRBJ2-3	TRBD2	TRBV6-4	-	CASRGTSGRRTDTQYF	TGTGCCAGCAGAGGGACTAGCGGGAGGAGGACAGATACGCAGTATTTT
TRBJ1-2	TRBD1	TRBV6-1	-	CASRETGISGYTF	TGTGCCAGCAGGGAGACAGGGATAAGTGGCTACACCTTC
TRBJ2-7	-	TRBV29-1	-	CSVDGNAAYEQYF	TGCAGCGTTGACGGCAACGCAGCCTACGAGCAGTACTTC
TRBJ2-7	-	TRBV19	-	CASSIGFLYEQYF	TGTGCCAGTAGTATCGGATTCCTCTACGAGCAGTACTTC
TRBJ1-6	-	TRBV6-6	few	CASSYSGGSSPLHF	TGTGCCAGCAGTTACTCGGGGGGCTCTTCACCCCTCCACTTT
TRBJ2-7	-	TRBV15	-	CATSGGASSYEQYF	TGTGCCACCAGCGGAGGGGCGAGCTCCTACGAGCAGTACTTC
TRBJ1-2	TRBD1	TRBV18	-	CASSPMEGANGYTF	TGTGCCAGCTCGCCGATGGAGGGGGCGAATGGCTACACCTTC
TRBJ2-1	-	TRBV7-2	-	CASSLDQLRSYVYNEQFF	TGTGCCAGCAGCTTAGACCAGCTCAGGTCCTACGTTTACAATGAGCAGTTCTTC
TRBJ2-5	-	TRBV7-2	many	CASSPIGPMSGQYF	TGTGCCAGCAGCCCAATCGGTCCTATGTCGGGCCAGTACTTC
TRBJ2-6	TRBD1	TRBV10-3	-	CAIMPGQGSGANVLTF	TGTGCCATCATGCCGGGACAGGGGTCTGGGGCCAACGTCCTGACTTTC
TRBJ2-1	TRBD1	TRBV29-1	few	CSGDRGSGNEQFF	TGCAGCGGCGACAGGGGCTCCGGCAATGAGCAGTTCTTC
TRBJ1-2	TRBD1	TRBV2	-	CASRPGQGFSGYTF	TGTGCCAGCAGACCGGGACAGGGCTTCTCTGGCTACACCTTC
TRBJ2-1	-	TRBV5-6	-	CASSLGYEQFF	TGTGCCAGCAGCTTAGGATATGAGCAGTTCTTC
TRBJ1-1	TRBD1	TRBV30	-	CAWTVTGGEAFF	TGTGCCTGGACCGTAACAGGGGGTGAAGCTTTCTTT